This T cell receptor beta chain was obtained from a study of shared clonotypes between healthy human individuals. Study observations and caveats: It was the few donors that limited the genetic and exposure-history diversity represented.

The junction had 2 bases not matched to a gene; V was cut back by 4 bases and J by 5 bases. The CDR3 sequence is 13 residues long. Germline V gives CDR1 SGHNT, CDR2 YYREEE (reference sequence). As concerns this clone: Its antigen is unknown. The same CDR3 arises from other DNA sequences in this sample as well.

Profiling relied on immunoSEQ multiplex PCR, and the TCRdb table lists in-frame clones only, not all of them. In the table there are approximately 2.3 million clones, 90% to 95% of which are singletons. The investigators split CD4+ cells into a CD45RA+ naive subset and a CD45RA-negative memory subset. This chain links TRBV5-4 with TRBJ2-5, with 10 bases lining up with TRBD1. The sequenced sample was naive CD4+ T cells from PBMCs. Subset given: CD45RA+ positively selected. The origin of this receptor is a man aged 18 to 30 in good health. Some clones in this sample may be carry-over from other donors' samples. The CDR3 DNA reads TGTGCCAGCAGCCCGGGACAGGGGGAGACCCAGTACTTC. It encodes CASSPGQGETQYF.